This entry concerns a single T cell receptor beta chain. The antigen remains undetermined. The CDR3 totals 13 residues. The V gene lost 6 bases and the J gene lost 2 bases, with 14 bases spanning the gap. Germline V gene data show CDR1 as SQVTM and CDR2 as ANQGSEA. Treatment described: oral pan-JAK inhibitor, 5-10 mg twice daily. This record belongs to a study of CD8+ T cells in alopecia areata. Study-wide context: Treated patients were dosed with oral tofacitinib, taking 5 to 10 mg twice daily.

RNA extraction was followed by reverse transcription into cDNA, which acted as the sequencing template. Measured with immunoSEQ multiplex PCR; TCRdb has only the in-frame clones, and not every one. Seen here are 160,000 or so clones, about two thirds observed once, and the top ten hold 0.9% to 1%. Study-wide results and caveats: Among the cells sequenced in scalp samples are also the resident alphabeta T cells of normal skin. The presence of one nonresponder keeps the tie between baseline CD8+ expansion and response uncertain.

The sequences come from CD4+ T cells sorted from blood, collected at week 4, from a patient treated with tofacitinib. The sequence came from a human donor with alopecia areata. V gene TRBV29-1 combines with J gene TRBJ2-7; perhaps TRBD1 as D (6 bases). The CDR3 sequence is CSVLQGLPYEQYF. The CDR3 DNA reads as TGCAGCGTCTTACAGGGCTTACCCTACGAGCAGTACTTC.